This is a list of T cell receptor beta chains from one sample in a study of T cell responses to AZD1222 COVID-19 vaccine. Sequencing was performed with immunoSEQ multiplex PCR; in TCRdb, only in-frame clones are kept and a portion is missing. The sample includes about 150,000 clones, less than 95% of them seen just once. The sequencing here drew on peripheral blood, taken on day 0 of AZD1222 vaccination. Receptors were obtained from an adult in good health. CDR3s include the opening cysteine and the closing phenylalanine or tryptophan. D genes are given only for firm matches. Rows may omit the clone size; those that give it use once, few, many or a size class.

J: TRBJ2-3; V: TRBV7-2; D: -; size: -; CDR3: CASSLWSGSTPYTQYF; DNA: TGTGCCAGCAGCCTCTGGTCGGGTAGTACGCCGTACACGCAGTATTTT
J: TRBJ2-1; V: TRBV6-5; D: -; size: -; CDR3: CATSGVHNEQFF; DNA: TGTGCCACCTCTGGGGTCCACAATGAGCAGTTCTTC
J: TRBJ1-2; V: TRBV6-5; D: -; size: -; CDR3: CASRDGRSYGYTF; DNA: TGTGCCAGCAGAGACGGCCGAAGCTATGGCTACACCTTC
J: TRBJ1-5; V: TRBV2; D: -; size: -; CDR3: CASSDMGDSNQPQHF; DNA: TGTGCCAGCAGTGATATGGGGGATAGCAATCAGCCCCAGCATTTT
J: TRBJ1-1; V: TRBV19; D: TRBD1; size: -; CDR3: CASIPTGEGAEAFF; DNA: TGTGCCAGTATCCCCACAGGGGAAGGGGCTGAAGCTTTCTTT
J: TRBJ1-5; V: TRBV20-1; D: -; size: -; CDR3: CSASGPRREQPQHF; DNA: TGCAGTGCTAGTGGCCCACGGCGGGAGCAGCCCCAGCATTTT
J: TRBJ1-3; V: TRBV11-2; D: TRBD1; size: -; CDR3: CASSSILGQELNSGNTIYF; DNA: TGTGCCAGCAGCTCTATCCTTGGACAGGAATTAAATTCTGGAAACACCATATATTTT
J: TRBJ1-6; V: TRBV3-1/TRBV3-2; D: TRBD1; size: -; CDR3: CASSRQGNSPLHF; DNA: TGTGCCAGCAGCCGACAGGGTAATTCACCCCTCCACTTT
J: TRBJ1-5; V: TRBV12-5; D: -; size: -; CDR3: CASGPGHNQPQHF; DNA: TGTGCTAGTGGCCCGGGCCACAATCAGCCCCAGCATTTT
J: TRBJ2-3; V: TRBV19; D: TRBD2; size: -; CDR3: CASSMAGEADTQYF; DNA: TGTGCCAGTAGTATGGCGGGAGAGGCAGATACGCAGTATTTT
J: TRBJ2-1; V: TRBV4-1; D: TRBD2; size: -; CDR3: CASSPSGTSGPSSYNEQFF; DNA: TGCGCCAGCAGCCCTTCCGGGACTAGCGGGCCTAGCTCCTACAATGAGCAGTTCTTC
J: TRBJ2-2; V: TRBV11-2; D: -; size: -; CDR3: CASSRRTATNTGELFF; DNA: TGTGCCAGCAGCCGACGGACAGCCACGAACACCGGGGAGCTGTTTTTT
J: TRBJ1-5; V: TRBV7-8; D: -; size: -; CDR3: CASSPRHNQPQHF; DNA: TGTGCCAGCAGCCCCAGACACAATCAGCCCCAGCATTTT
J: TRBJ1-1; V: TRBV6-5; D: TRBD1; size: -; CDR3: CASIHEDRKAFF; DNA: TGTGCCAGCATCCATGAGGACAGGAAAGCTTTCTTT
J: TRBJ2-3; V: TRBV18; D: TRBD1; size: -; CDR3: CASSPRKTGRDTQYF; DNA: TGTGCCAGCTCACCACGTAAGACAGGGAGAGATACGCAGTATTTT
J: TRBJ2-1; V: TRBV10-1; D: TRBD2; size: -; CDR3: CASSEVTSGTPSSYNEQFF; DNA: TGCGCCAGCAGTGAGGTTACTAGCGGGACTCCGAGCTCCTACAATGAGCAGTTCTTC
J: TRBJ1-4; V: TRBV19; D: -; size: -; CDR3: CASSMGREEKLFF; DNA: TGTGCCAGTAGTATGGGGAGAGAAGAAAAACTGTTTTTT
J: TRBJ2-1; V: TRBV24-1; D: -; size: -; CDR3: CATSDSRSHNEQFF; DNA: TGTGCCACCAGTGATTCGCGGTCCCACAATGAGCAGTTCTTC
J: TRBJ1-3; V: TRBV10-3; D: -; size: -; CDR3: CAISPRTATGTGNTIYF; DNA: TGTGCCATCAGTCCCAGAACGGCGACAGGTACTGGAAACACCATATATTTT
J: TRBJ2-3; V: TRBV7-6; D: -; size: -; CDR3: CASSLGWTGRGMTQYF; DNA: TGTGCCAGCAGCTTGGGGTGGACAGGGAGGGGCATGACGCAGTATTTT
J: TRBJ1-1; V: TRBV7-9; D: TRBD1; size: -; CDR3: CASSGGQRNTEAFF; DNA: TGTGCCAGCAGCGGGGGACAGCGGAACACTGAAGCTTTCTTT
J: TRBJ1-2; V: TRBV2; D: -; size: -; CDR3: CASTVGAGGYTF; DNA: TGTGCCAGCACCGTAGGGGCGGGAGGCTACACCTTC
J: TRBJ2-3; V: TRBV7-3; D: -; size: -; CDR3: CASSTSTDTQYF; DNA: TGTGCCAGCAGCACCTCCACAGATACGCAGTATTTT
J: TRBJ1-1; V: TRBV11-1; D: -; size: once; CDR3: CASSSSLNTEAFF; DNA: TGTGCCAGCAGCTCCTCCCTAAACACTGAAGCTTTCTTT
J: TRBJ1-1; V: TRBV3-1/TRBV3-2; D: -; size: -; CDR3: CASSQDAGDIPPTGAFF; DNA: TGTGCCAGCAGCCAAGATGCGGGGGATATTCCCCCGACTGGAGCTTTCTTT
J: TRBJ2-3; V: TRBV24-1; D: TRBD2; size: -; CDR3: CATSDHNIAGVYTDTQYF; DNA: TGTGCCACCAGTGACCACAACATAGCGGGGGTGTACACAGATACGCAGTATTTT
J: TRBJ1-5; V: TRBV4-1; D: -; size: -; CDR3: CASSQVMGHQPQHF; DNA: TGCGCCAGCAGCCAAGTAATGGGCCATCAGCCCCAGCATTTT
J: TRBJ1-3; V: TRBV7-9; D: -; size: few; CDR3: CASSPYRAQGYGNTIYF; DNA: TGTGCCAGCAGCCCCTACAGGGCTCAGGGATATGGAAACACCATATATTTT
J: TRBJ1-5; V: TRBV10-3; D: -; size: once; CDR3: CAISESSGSNQPQHF; DNA: TGTGCCATCAGTGAGTCGAGCGGTAGCAATCAGCCCCAGCATTTT
J: TRBJ1-1; V: TRBV27; D: TRBD1; size: -; CDR3: CASSSADRGTEAFF; DNA: TGTGCCAGCAGTTCCGCCGACAGGGGCACTGAAGCTTTCTTT
J: TRBJ2-2; V: TRBV2; D: TRBD2; size: -; CDR3: CASSGRGGSGELFF; DNA: TGTGCCAGCAGTGGAAGGGGAGGGTCCGGGGAGCTGTTTTTT
J: TRBJ1-2; V: TRBV7-8; D: TRBD1; size: -; CDR3: CASSFRQGLTYGYTF; DNA: TGTGCCAGCAGCTTTCGACAGGGCCTCACCTATGGCTACACCTTC
J: TRBJ1-1; V: TRBV6-1; D: -; size: -; CDR3: CASSEASRVTEAFF; DNA: TGTGCCAGCAGTGAAGCTTCTAGGGTCACTGAAGCTTTCTTT
J: TRBJ1-1; V: TRBV15; D: TRBD1; size: once; CDR3: CATSRDLGQGRRAFF; DNA: TGTGCCACCAGCAGAGATCTCGGACAGGGTAGGCGAGCTTTCTTT
J: TRBJ1-4; V: TRBV3-1/TRBV3-2; D: -; size: -; CDR3: CASSPPGEKLFF; DNA: TGTGCCAGCAGCCCCCCAGGGGAAAAACTGTTTTTT
J: TRBJ1-1; V: TRBV11-2; D: -; size: -; CDR3: CASSLHLAMNTEAFF; DNA: TGTGCCAGCAGCTTGCACCTCGCCATGAACACTGAAGCTTTCTTT
J: TRBJ1-6; V: TRBV7-8; D: -; size: -; CDR3: CASSSFPHPSPLHF; DNA: TGTGCCAGCAGCTCATTCCCCCATCCCTCACCCCTCCACTTT
J: TRBJ2-2; V: TRBV7-2; D: -; size: -; CDR3: CASSLTGDFTGELFF; DNA: TGTGCCAGCAGCTTAACAGGGGACTTCACCGGGGAGCTGTTTTTT
J: TRBJ2-5; V: TRBV18; D: TRBD1; size: -; CDR3: CASSPRIRDREEETQYF; DNA: TGTGCCAGCTCACCACGAATCCGGGACAGGGAAGAGGAGACCCAGTACTTC
J: TRBJ2-6; V: TRBV5-1; D: -; size: -; CDR3: CASSLPASGANVLTF; DNA: TGCGCCAGCAGCTTACCGGCTTCTGGGGCCAACGTCCTGACTTTC
J: TRBJ2-3; V: TRBV7-7; D: TRBD2; size: -; CDR3: CASSEGTISTDTQYF; DNA: TGTGCCAGCAGCGAGGGGACTATTAGCACAGATACGCAGTATTTT
J: TRBJ1-1; V: TRBV6-1; D: -; size: -; CDR3: CASSEEWGLLNTEAFF; DNA: TGTGCCAGCAGTGAAGAATGGGGGCTGCTGAACACTGAAGCTTTCTTT
J: TRBJ2-5; V: TRBV5-4; D: TRBD2; size: -; CDR3: CASSLISGSWGAETQYF; DNA: TGTGCCAGCAGCTTGATTAGCGGGAGTTGGGGGGCAGAGACCCAGTACTTC
J: TRBJ1-1; V: TRBV30; D: -; size: -; CDR3: CAWKRTANTEAFF; DNA: TGTGCCTGGAAAAGGACGGCGAACACTGAAGCTTTCTTT
J: TRBJ1-2; V: TRBV10-3; D: TRBD1; size: once; CDR3: CAITPQGAYGYTF; DNA: TGTGCCATCACCCCGCAGGGGGCCTATGGCTACACCTTC
J: TRBJ2-3; V: TRBV6-5; D: TRBD2; size: -; CDR3: CASTSGSGADTQYF; DNA: TGTGCCAGCACTAGCGGGAGTGGAGCAGATACGCAGTATTTT